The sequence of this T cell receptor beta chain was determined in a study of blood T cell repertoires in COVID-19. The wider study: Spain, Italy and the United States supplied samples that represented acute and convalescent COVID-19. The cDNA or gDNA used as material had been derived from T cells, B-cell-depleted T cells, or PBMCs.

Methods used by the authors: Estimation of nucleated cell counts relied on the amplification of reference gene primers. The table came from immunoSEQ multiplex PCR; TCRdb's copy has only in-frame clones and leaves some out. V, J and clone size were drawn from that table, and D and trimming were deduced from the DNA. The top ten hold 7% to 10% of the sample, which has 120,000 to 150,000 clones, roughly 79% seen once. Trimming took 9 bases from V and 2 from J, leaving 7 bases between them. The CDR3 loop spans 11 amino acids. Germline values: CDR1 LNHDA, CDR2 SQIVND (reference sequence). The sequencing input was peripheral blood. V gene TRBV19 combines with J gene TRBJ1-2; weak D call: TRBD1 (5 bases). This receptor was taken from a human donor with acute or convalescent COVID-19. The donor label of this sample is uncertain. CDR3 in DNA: TGTGCCAGCAGGGAAAACTATGGCTACACCTTC. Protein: CASRENYGYTF.